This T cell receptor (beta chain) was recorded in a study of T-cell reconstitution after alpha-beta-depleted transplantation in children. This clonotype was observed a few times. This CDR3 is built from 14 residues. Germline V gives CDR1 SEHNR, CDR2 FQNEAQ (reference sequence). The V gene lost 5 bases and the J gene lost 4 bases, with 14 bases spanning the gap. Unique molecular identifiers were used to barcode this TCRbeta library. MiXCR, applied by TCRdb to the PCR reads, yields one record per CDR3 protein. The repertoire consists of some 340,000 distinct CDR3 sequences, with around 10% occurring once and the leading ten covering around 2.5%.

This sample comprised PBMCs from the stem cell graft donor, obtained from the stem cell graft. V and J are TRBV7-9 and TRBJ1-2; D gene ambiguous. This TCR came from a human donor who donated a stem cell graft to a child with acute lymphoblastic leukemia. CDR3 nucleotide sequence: TGTGCCAGCAGCGGTGCGGGTCCTAGCTATGGCTACACCTTC. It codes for CASSGAGPSYGYTF.